Below are 12 T cell receptor beta chains sequenced from a single sample in a study of blood T cell repertoires in COVID-19. Sequencing was performed with immunoSEQ multiplex PCR; in TCRdb, only in-frame clones are kept and a portion is missing. Here the sample spans about 76,000 clones, around 91% being singletons. Sequenced sample: peripheral blood. These receptors were taken from a woman aged 50 to 65 in a cohort sampled during active COVID-19.

The chain uses TRBV2 and TRBJ2-1; possible D gene TRBD1, 5 bases. The CDR3 totals 17 residues. In germline, CDR1 is SNHLY, CDR2 FYNNEI. V shed 8 bases and J shed 8 bases, with 28 bases lying between them. The CDR3 is CASSGALLTGPGDEQFF. The CDR3 DNA follows: TGTGCCAGCTCGGGCGCACTCCTCACAGGTCCAGGAGATGAGCAGTTCTTC.

This chain joins TRBV27 and TRBJ2-1, with TRBD2 matching over 9 bases. Germline V CDR1 and CDR2: MNHEY, SMNVEV (reference sequence). V trimming: 2 bases; J trimming: 6 bases; junction bases outside the gene matches: 11. This CDR3 comprises 17 residues. The CDR3 region is CASSLEGSGRIGNEQFF. The CDR3 DNA reads as TGTGCCAGCAGTTTAGAGGGTAGCGGGAGAATAGGCAATGAGCAGTTCTTC.

The chain recombines TRBV6-5 with TRBJ2-7, with D uncertain. Trimming cost V 6 bases and J 1 base, with 13 bases left between them. Germline values: CDR1 MNHEY, CDR2 SVGAGI. This CDR3 has 14 amino acids. The CDR3 region has the DNA TGTGCCAGCAGCTTTGGGTGGGCTTCCTACGAGCAGTACTTC. Protein sequence: CASSFGWASYEQYF.

The chain combines TRBV11-3 with TRBJ2-7; weak D call: TRBD1 (5 bases). V lost 0 bases and J 5 bases, leaving 14 bases between the germline ends. Germline V gene lookup returns CDR1 SGHNT and CDR2 YENEEA. The CDR3 is 15 amino acids. The CDR3 DNA sequence: TGTGCCAGCAGCTTAGATCGGGCCAGGGAACACGAGCAGTACTTC. This encodes CASSLDRAREHEQYF.

V is TRBV29-1 and J is TRBJ1-1, with TRBD1 matching over 11 bases. V lost 6 bases and J lost 5; bases outside the gene matches: 5. The CDR3 totals 13 residues. Looked up from germline, CDR1 is SQVTM and CDR2 is ANQGSEA. The CDR3 nucleotides are TGCAGCGTCAGGACAGGGGGCGATACTGAAGCTTTCTTT. It is translated as CSVRTGGDTEAFF.

V usage is TRBV3-1 (or the pseudogene TRBV3-2) and J usage is TRBJ2-3; TRBD2 might be the D (6 bases). The V end was cut by 1 base, the J end by 3 bases, with 8 bases between. CDR3 length: 14 amino acids. From germline, CDR1 is LGHDT and CDR2 YNNKEL (reference sequence). This CDR3 reads CASSQVSGTDTQYF. The CDR3 DNA reads as TGTGCCAGCAGCCAAGTTAGCGGAACAGATACGCAGTATTTT.

The chain links TRBV3-1 (or the pseudogene TRBV3-2) to TRBJ1-1; TRBD1 aligns across 7 bases. The J segment lost 7 bases and the V segment lost 1 base, leaving 6 bases of the junction unmatched. CDR1 LGHDT and CDR2 YNNKEL come from the germline V gene (reference sequence). CDR3 length: 14 amino acids. The CDR3 bases are TGTGCCAGCAGCCAAGGGGACAGAGCAGGTGAAGCTTTCTTT. Translating it yields CASSQGDRAGEAFF.

This chain's CDR3 is CASSVDWSGANVLTF. The CDR3 DNA follows: TGTGCCAGCAGCGTAGACTGGTCTGGGGCCAACGTCCTGACTTTC. The chain combines TRBV9 with TRBJ2-6; D is unresolved. V was cut by 0 bases and J by 1 base, with 5 bases left in between. The CDR3 contains 15 residues. Germline V gene data show CDR1 as SGDLS and CDR2 as YYNGEE. The variable domain in full, completed from reference TRBV9 and TRBJ2-6, reads DSGVTQTPKHLITATGQRVTLRCSPRSGDLSVYWYQQSLDQGLQFLIQYYNGEERAKGNILERFSAQQFPDLHSELNLSSLELGDSALYFCASSVDWSGANVLTFGAGSRLTVL.

The chain is built from TRBV29-1 and TRBJ1-2; D gene unclear. The germline V gene encodes CDR1 SQVTM and CDR2 ANQGSEA. CDR3 length: 10 residues. Trimming left V 6 bases short and J 6 bases short, with 8 bases between. CDR3 in amino acids: CSVLSHGYTF. The CDR3 coding sequence is TGCAGCGTCTTGTCTCATGGCTACACCTTC. The complete variable domain, with remaining parts taken from reference TRBV29-1 and TRBJ1-2, reads SAVISQKPSRDICQRGTSLTIQCQVDSQVTMMFWYRQQPGQSLTLIATANQGSEATYESGFVIDKFPISRPNLTFSTLTVSNMSPEDSSIYLCSVLSHGYTFGSGTRLTVV.

The V and J genes are TRBV6-5 and TRBJ1-1; 7 bases align to TRBD1. V lost 7 bases, J lost 4 bases, and 9 bases stayed unmatched. This CDR3 has 14 amino acids. The germline gives CDR1 MNHEY, CDR2 SVGAGI. The CDR3 sequence is CASNPNRGGTEAFF. The CDR3 region has the DNA TGTGCCAGCAACCCTAACAGGGGCGGCACTGAAGCTTTCTTT.

Points on this clone: The junction shows a germline mismatch at one end, possibly a read error. The chain links TRBV4-1 to TRBJ2-7; the match to TRBD1 covers 9 bases. The CDR3 length is 14 residues. Looked up from germline, CDR1 is MGHRA and CDR2 is YSYEKL. The CDR3 protein is CASSQRYFTGGVDF. CDR3 DNA sequence: TGCGCCAGCAGCCAGAGGTATTTTACAGGGGGCGTAGACTTC.

The genes are TRBV30 and TRBJ1-1; 10 bases are a match to TRBD1. CDR1 is GTSNPN, CDR2 SVGIG, per germline (reference sequence). CDR3 length: 17 residues. V trimming: 5 bases; J trimming: 4 bases; junction bases outside the gene matches: 16. The CDR3 reads CAWYPGTGVRGATEAFF. Written as DNA, the CDR3 is TGTGCCTGGTATCCCGGGACAGGGGTGAGGGGAGCCACTGAAGCTTTCTTT.